This entry concerns a single T cell receptor (beta chain). It lacks a known antigen. Base qualities are not recorded, but no much larger clone differs from it by a single base. Peripheral blood CD8+ and CD4+ T cells from healthy donors, Susac syndrome patients and multiple sclerosis patients were profiled by high-throughput TCR beta sequencing. Susac syndrome patients met recently defined diagnostic criteria for definite or probable disease. Bulk CD8+ and CD4+ T cells were purified magnetically by negative isolation, whereas CD8+ TEMRA cells were enriched by FACS. Blood was collected in EDTA tubes and processed within 24 hours, with PBMCs isolated through density gradient centrifugation. PBMCs intended for TCR sequencing were cryopreserved in liquid nitrogen and thawed later in a water bath at 37 degrees C. The sorted or isolated CD4+, CD8+ and CD8+ TEMRA cells reached a purity of at least 90%. The CDR3 starts with the cysteine, ends with the phenylalanine, and has 16 residues. Only CDR3 DNA remains: 48 bases, in frame from the first base. For CDR1 and CDR2, the germline V gene lists ENHRY and SYGVKD. Trimming at the junction amounts to 3 bases on V and 5 bases on J, and the germline ends lie 16 bases apart.

This specimen comes from a study of CD8 T cells in Susac syndrome (dated by TCRdb to between 2018 and 2021). About the full investigation: Of the Susac syndrome patients who were sequenced, roughly six had clinically active disease and fewer than ten were in clinical remission. At blood withdrawal, Susac syndrome patients were therapy-naive, treated with corticosteroids (with IVIg additionally given to some), or treated with IVIg alone. Whether CD8+ T cell activation and differentiation in Susac syndrome was antigen driven was tested using repertoire sequencing. Study-wide conclusions, independent of this receptor: The CD4+ T cell repertoire of patients with Susac syndrome showed no detectable clonal expansion. The TCR sequencing and HLA analysis was acknowledged to have included a relatively small number of individuals.

RNA was extracted with the RNeasy kit and roughly 0.45 to 1 ug was reverse transcribed using random hexamers. The immunoSEQ multiplex PCR assay, covering 54 Vbeta and 13 Jbeta segments, was used to amplify TCR beta CDR3 regions. To correct PCR amplification bias, a synthetic template baseline was used for both primer optimization and computational correction. On the study's bioinformatics: Reads were annotated to V, D and J genes per IMGT and analyzed with immunoSEQ Analyzer, keeping only productive sequences. To calculate clonality, Shannon entropy was normalized by log2 of the number of productive unique sequences and then subtracted from one. Public and private clones were assessed among the 100 most prevalent clones of each patient and control. A clone was defined as Susac-specific if it was absent from the healthy and MS cohorts, from approximately 980 published viral clones and from other ImmuneACCESS disease sequences. Through fastp at Q25 and MiXCR, TCRdb rebuilt clones from the public reads, retaining in-frame beta chains. Entries that share a CDR3 protein sequence are merged under the most common genes and DNA. These V and J calls originate from TCRdb's pipeline instead of the authors' own analysis. The sample table lists hundreds of thousands of distinct CDR3 sequences, roughly 93% of them with a count of one. About 0.15% of the sample goes to the ten largest clones.

The clonotype comes from a human donor with Susac syndrome. The sample consisted of CD4+ T cells from PBMCs. The chain was built from TRBV10-3 and TRBJ1-4, and perhaps TRBD1 as D gene, on 6 matching bases. The CDR3 protein sequence reads: CAISDPTGGENEKLFF. The nucleotide sequence is given as TGTGCCATCAGTGACCCGACGGGGGGCGAGAATGAAAAACTGTTTTTT.